The subject of this entry is one TCR beta chain. The junction shows a germline mismatch at one end, possibly a read error. This sample was taken from a study of blood T cells in healthy people across ages. This CDR3 spans 13 amino acids. Germline CDR1 and CDR2: LGHNA and YNFKEQ. The use of a sample-barcoded 5' primer and a J-beta primer mix characterized a second PCR of about 7 to 12 cycles. Each CDR3 protein is one row after TCRdb ran MiXCR on the 5' RACE reads. Of about 1.1 million distinct CDR3 sequences listed, more than 30% are singletons. J is TRBJ2-3 and V is TRBV4-2; the D is unclear. The clonotype originates from a man aged 18 to 35 in good health. Sequenced sample: blood. CDR3 coding DNA: TGTGCCTGCAGCCAAGAAACCGAAGATACGCAGTATTTT. As protein: CACSQETEDTQYF.